This TCR beta chain was found in a study of blood T cell repertoires in COVID-19. Study-level information: Samples taken during acute and convalescent COVID-19 were collected in the United States, Italy and Spain.

Some clones are missing from TCRdb's copy, which holds only in-frame ones; the method was immunoSEQ multiplex PCR. The sample shows roughly 70,000 clones, about 88% of them seen only once. The CDR3 covers 13 residues. The germline V and J ends were trimmed by 10 bases and 5 bases, with 14 bases remaining between them. Germline CDR1 is MDHEN and CDR2 is SYDVKM. Material for sequencing was peripheral blood. The chain employs TRBV28 and TRBJ2-2, with D possibly TRBD2 on 5 matching bases. This clonotype originated in a human donor in a cohort sampled during active COVID-19. CDR3 in amino acids: CATPGSVTGELFF. In DNA, the CDR3 is TGTGCCACCCCGGGATCCGTTACCGGGGAGCTGTTTTTT.